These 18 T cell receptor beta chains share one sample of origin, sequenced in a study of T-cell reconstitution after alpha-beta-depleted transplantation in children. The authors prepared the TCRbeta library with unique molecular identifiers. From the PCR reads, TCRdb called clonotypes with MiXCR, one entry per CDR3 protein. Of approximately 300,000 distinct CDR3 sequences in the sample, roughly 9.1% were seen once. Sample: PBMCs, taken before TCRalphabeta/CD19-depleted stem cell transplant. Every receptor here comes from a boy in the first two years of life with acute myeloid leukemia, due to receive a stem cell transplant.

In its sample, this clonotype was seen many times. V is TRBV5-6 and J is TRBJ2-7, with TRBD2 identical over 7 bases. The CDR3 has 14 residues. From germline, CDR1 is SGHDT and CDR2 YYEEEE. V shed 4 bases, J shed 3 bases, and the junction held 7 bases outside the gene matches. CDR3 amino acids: CASSQGGDYYEQYF. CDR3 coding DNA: TGTGCCAGCAGCCAGGGAGGGGATTACTACGAGCAGTACTTC.

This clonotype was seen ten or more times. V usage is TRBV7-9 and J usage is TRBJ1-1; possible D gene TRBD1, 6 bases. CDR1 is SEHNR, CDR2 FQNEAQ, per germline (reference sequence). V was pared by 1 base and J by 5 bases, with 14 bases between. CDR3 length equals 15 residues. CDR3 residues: CASSLGGGPKTEAFF. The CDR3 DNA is TGTGCCAGCAGCTTAGGCGGGGGGCCGAAAACTGAAGCTTTCTTT.

For the CDR3, the DNA is TGTGCCAGCAGGTGGAGGACTAATGAAAAACTGTTTTTT. Translated, it gives CASRWRTNEKLFF. V gene TRBV11-3 combines with J gene TRBJ1-4; D not certain. Germline V gene lookup returns CDR1 SGHNT and CDR2 YENEEA. The CDR3 extends over 13 amino acids. Trimming pared 6 bases from V and 2 bases from J, leaving 7 bases between.

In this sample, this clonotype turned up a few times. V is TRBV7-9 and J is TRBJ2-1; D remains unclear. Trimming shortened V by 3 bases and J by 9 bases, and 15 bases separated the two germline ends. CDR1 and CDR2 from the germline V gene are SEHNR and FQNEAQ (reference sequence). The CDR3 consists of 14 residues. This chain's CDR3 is CASSFSGNAREQFF. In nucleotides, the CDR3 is TGTGCCAGCAGCTTCAGTGGGAACGCTCGTGAGCAGTTCTTC.

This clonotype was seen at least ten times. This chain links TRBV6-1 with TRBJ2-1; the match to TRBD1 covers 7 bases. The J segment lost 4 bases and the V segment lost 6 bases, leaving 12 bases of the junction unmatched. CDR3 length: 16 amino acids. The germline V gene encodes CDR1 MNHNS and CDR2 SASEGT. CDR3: CASSPTTGPGYNEQFF. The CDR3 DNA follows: TGTGCCAGCAGCCCGACGACAGGGCCGGGGTACAATGAGCAGTTCTTC.

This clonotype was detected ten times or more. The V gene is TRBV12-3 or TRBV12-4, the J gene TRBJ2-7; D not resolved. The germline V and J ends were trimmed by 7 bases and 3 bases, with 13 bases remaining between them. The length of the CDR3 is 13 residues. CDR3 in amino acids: CASNFGNGYEQYF. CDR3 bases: TGTGCCAGCAACTTCGGAAATGGCTACGAGCAGTACTTC.

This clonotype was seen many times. The CDR3 nucleotides are TGTGCCAGCAGTTACCGGGACAGAGGCACCGGGGAGCTGTTTTTT. This encodes CASSYRDRGTGELFF. The rearrangement joins TRBV6-5 to TRBJ2-2; TRBD1 aligns across 7 bases. The CDR3 totals 15 residues. Germline V gene data show CDR1 as MNHEY and CDR2 as SVGAGI. Losses at the gene ends were 2 bases for V and 4 bases for J; bases not matched to a gene: 4.

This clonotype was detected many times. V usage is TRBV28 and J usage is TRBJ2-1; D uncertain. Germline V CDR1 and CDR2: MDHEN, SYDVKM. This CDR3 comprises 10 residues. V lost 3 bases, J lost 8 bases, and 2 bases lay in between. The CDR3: CASSFHEQFF. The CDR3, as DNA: TGTGCCAGCAGTTTCCATGAGCAGTTCTTC.

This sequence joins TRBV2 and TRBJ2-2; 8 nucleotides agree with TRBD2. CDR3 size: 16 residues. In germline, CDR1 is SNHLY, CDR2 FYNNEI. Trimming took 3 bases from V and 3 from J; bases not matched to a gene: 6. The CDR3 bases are TGTGCCAGCAGTGATATTTCGCGGGAGGACACCGGGGAGCTGTTTTTT. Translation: CASSDISREDTGELFF.

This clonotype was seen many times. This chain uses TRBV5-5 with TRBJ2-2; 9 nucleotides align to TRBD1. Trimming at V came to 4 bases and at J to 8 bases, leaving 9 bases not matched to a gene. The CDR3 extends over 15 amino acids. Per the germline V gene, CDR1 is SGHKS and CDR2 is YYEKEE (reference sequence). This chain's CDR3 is CASSREGTGPGELFF. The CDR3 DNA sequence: TGTGCCAGCAGCCGGGAAGGGACAGGGCCGGGGGAGCTGTTTTTT.

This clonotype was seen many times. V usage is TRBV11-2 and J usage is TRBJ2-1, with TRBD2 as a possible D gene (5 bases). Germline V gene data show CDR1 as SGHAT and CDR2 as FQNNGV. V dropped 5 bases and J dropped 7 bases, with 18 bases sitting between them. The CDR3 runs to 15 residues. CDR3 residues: CASSQRLSPQNEQFF. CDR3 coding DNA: TGTGCCAGCAGCCAGCGGCTGTCCCCACAGAATGAGCAGTTCTTC.

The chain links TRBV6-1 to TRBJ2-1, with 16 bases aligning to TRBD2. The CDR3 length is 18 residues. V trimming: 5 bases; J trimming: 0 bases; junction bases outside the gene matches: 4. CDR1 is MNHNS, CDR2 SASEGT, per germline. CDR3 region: CASSPGLAGGSSYNEQFF. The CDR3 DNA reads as TGTGCCAGCAGTCCGGGACTAGCGGGAGGGAGCTCCTACAATGAGCAGTTCTTC.

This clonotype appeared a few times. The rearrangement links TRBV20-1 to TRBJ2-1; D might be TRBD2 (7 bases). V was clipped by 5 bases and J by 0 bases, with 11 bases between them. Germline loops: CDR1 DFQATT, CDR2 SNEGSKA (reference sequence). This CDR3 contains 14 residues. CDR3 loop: CSASRGGSYNEQFF. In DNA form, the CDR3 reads TGCAGTGCTTCGAGGGGGGGCTCCTACAATGAGCAGTTCTTC.

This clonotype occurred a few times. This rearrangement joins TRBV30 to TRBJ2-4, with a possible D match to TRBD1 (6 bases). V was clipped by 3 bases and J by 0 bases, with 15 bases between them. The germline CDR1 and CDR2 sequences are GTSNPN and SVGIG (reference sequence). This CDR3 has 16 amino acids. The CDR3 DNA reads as TGTGCCTGGAGGGGATATCAGGGGAAAGCCAAAAACATTCAGTACTTC. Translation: CAWRGYQGKAKNIQYF.

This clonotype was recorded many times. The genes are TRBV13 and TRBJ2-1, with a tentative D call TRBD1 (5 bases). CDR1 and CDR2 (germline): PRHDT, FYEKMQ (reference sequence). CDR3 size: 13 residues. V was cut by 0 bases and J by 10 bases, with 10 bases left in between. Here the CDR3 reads CASSLGRWGEQFF. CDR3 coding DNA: TGTGCCAGCAGCTTAGGCCGGTGGGGCGAGCAGTTCTTC.

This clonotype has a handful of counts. In nucleotides, the CDR3 is TGTGCCAGCAGCCAAGTCATCACGGAGAATCAGCCCCAGCATTTT. Translation gives CASSQVITENQPQHF. The chain uses TRBV4-2 and TRBJ1-5; no firm D call. In germline, CDR1 is LGHNA, CDR2 YNFKEQ. The CDR3 is 15 amino acids. Trimming pared 1 base from V and 4 bases from J, leaving 11 bases between.

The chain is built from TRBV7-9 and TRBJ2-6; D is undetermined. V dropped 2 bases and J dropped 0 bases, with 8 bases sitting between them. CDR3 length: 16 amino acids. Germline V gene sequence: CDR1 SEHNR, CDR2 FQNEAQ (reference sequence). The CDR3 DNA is TGTGCCAGCAGCTTATCCACTCACTCTGGGGCCAACGTCCTGACTTTC. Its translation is CASSLSTHSGANVLTF.

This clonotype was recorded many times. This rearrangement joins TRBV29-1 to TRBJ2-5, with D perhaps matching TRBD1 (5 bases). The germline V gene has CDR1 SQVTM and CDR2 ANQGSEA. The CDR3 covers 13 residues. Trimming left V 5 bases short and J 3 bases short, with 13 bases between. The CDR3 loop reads CSVPLFREETQYF. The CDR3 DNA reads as TGCAGCGTTCCTCTTTTCAGGGAAGAGACCCAGTACTTC.